The 20 T cell receptor beta chains presented below share a single source sample, sequenced in a study of shared clonotypes between healthy human individuals. Repertoires were generated with immunoSEQ multiplex PCR, while TCRdb's copy carries only in-frame clones and drops some. The sample shows roughly 500,000 clones, about 96% of them seen only once. Material: naive CD4+ T cells sorted from blood. This sample's subset: CD45RA+ positively selected. The receptors come from a woman aged 30 to 39 in good health.

The chain is built from TRBV7-2 and TRBJ1-3; D ambiguous. The CDR3 consists of 16 residues. The ends were cut back, 1 base at V and 0 bases at J, with 10 bases in the middle. The germline gives CDR1 SGHTA, CDR2 FQGNSA. The CDR3, as DNA: TGTGCCAGCAGCTTAGTCTTTGTTAGCTCTGGAAACACCATATATTTT. Amino acid sequence: CASSLVFVSSGNTIYF.

This clone is a singleton in its sample. The chain has TRBV5-1 and TRBJ2-7; 8 nucleotides line up with TRBD2. This CDR3 is built from 15 residues. Germline values: CDR1 SGHRS, CDR2 YFSETQ. The J segment lost 1 base and the V segment lost 2 bases, leaving 5 bases of the junction unmatched. The CDR3: CASSLPTGGSYEQYF. The CDR3 nucleotides are TGCGCCAGCAGCTTACCGACGGGGGGGTCCTACGAGCAGTACTTC.

As for this clone: Within the sample, other DNA sequences also encode this same CDR3. This rearrangement joins TRBV28 to TRBJ1-1, with 10 bases aligning to TRBD1. The junction had 4 bases not matched to a gene; V was cut back by 5 bases and J by 4 bases. The CDR3 contains 14 residues. Per the germline V gene, CDR1 is MDHEN and CDR2 is SYDVKM. The CDR3 DNA sequence: TGTGCCAGCAGTCCCGGGACAGGGGCCACTGAAGCTTTCTTT. Translating it yields CASSPGTGATEAFF.

This clone is a singleton in its sample. The V and J genes are TRBV28 and TRBJ1-4, with a weak D call TRBD1 (5 bases). CDR1 is MDHEN and CDR2 is SYDVKM in the germline V gene. The length of the CDR3 is 14 residues. With 6 bases removed from V and 6 bases from J, the gap between germline ends came to 14 bases. CDR3 DNA: TGTGCCAGCAGGAATATCGGGACGGATGAAAAACTGTTTTTT. It yields the protein CASRNIGTDEKLFF.

This chain uses TRBV4-1 with TRBJ2-7, with D unclear. CDR1 and CDR2 from the germline V gene are MGHRA and YSYEKL. V lost 0 bases, J lost 3 bases, and 6 bases lay in between. The CDR3 contains 13 residues. The CDR3 protein is CASSQERFYEQYF. CDR3 DNA: TGCGCCAGCAGCCAAGAAAGATTCTACGAGCAGTACTTC.

The chain combines TRBV9 with TRBJ2-2; 12 bases are a match to TRBD2. After removal of 1 base from V and 3 bases from J, the junction contained 4 bases not matched to a gene. Looked up from germline, CDR1 is SGDLS and CDR2 is YYNGEE. The CDR3 contains 17 residues. CDR3 bases: TGTGCCAGCAGCGTACGAGGACTAGCGGGGCACACCGGGGAGCTGTTTTTT. Protein sequence: CASSVRGLAGHTGELFF. Looking up the rest from reference TRBV9 and TRBJ2-2 gives the full variable domain: DSGVTQTPKHLITATGQRVTLRCSPRSGDLSVYWYQQSLDQGLQFLIQYYNGEERAKGNILERFSAQQFPDLHSELNLSSLELGDSALYFCASSVRGLAGHTGELFFGEGSRLTVL.

V gene TRBV9 combines with J gene TRBJ2-2; D not certain. Germline loops: CDR1 SGDLS, CDR2 YYNGEE. Trimming left V 4 bases short and J 7 bases short, with 11 bases between. There are 13 residues in the CDR3. CDR3 region: CASSLSGIGELFF. CDR3 DNA sequence: TGTGCCAGCAGCCTCTCCGGAATCGGGGAGCTGTTTTTT.

The chain is built from TRBV2 and TRBJ2-1, with TRBD2 identical over 7 bases. The J segment lost 0 bases and the V segment lost 5 bases, leaving 10 bases of the junction unmatched. Germline lookup yields CDR1 SNHLY and CDR2 FYNNEI. The CDR3 extends over 17 amino acids. This CDR3 reads CASSPRGAGSSYNEQFF. The CDR3 nucleotides read TGTGCCAGCAGTCCCCGGGGAGCGGGAAGCTCCTACAATGAGCAGTTCTTC. The whole variable domain, filled in from reference TRBV2 and TRBJ2-1, reads EPEVTQTPSHQVTQMGQEVILRCVPISNHLYFYWYRQILGQKVEFLVSFYNNEISEKSEIFDDQFSVERPDGSNFTLKIRSTKLEDSAMYFCASSPRGAGSSYNEQFFGPGTRLTVL.

The CDR3, as DNA: TGCGCCAGCATATCTAGCGGGAGTGAATATGATACGCAGTATTTT. Protein: CASISSGSEYDTQYF. The chain is built from TRBV5-1 and TRBJ2-3, with TRBD2 matching over 10 bases. The trim removed 6 bases at V and 6 bases at J, leaving 10 bases unmatched. This CDR3 contains 15 residues. Germline-derived CDR1 and CDR2 are SGHRS and YFSETQ. Full variable domain (missing parts from reference TRBV5-1 and TRBJ2-3): KAGVTQTPRYLIKTRGQQVTLSCSPISGHRSVSWYQQTPGQGLQFLFEYFSETQRNKGNFPGRFSGRQFSNSRSEMNVSTLELGDSALYLCASISSGSEYDTQYFGPGTRLTVL.

The V call is TRBV7-6, the J call TRBJ1-2; weak D call: TRBD1 (6 bases). The germline V gene encodes CDR1 SGHVS and CDR2 FNYEAQ. The CDR3 covers 13 residues. V lost 5 bases and J lost 5, with 12 bases in between. The chain's CDR3 is CASSPDQGYGYTF. DNA of the CDR3: TGTGCCAGCAGCCCAGACCAGGGGTATGGCTACACCTTC.

This chain connects TRBV11-2 to TRBJ2-7; TRBD2 agrees at 8 bases. The trim removed 4 bases at V and 5 bases at J, leaving 19 bases unmatched. This CDR3 is built from 18 residues. Germline V gene data show CDR1 as SGHAT and CDR2 as FQNNGV. The CDR3 bases are TGTGCCAGCAGCTCCCGGGAGGGCCCCGCAGACGGGAAGGACGAGCAGTACTTC. Amino acid sequence: CASSSREGPADGKDEQYF.

This chain joins TRBV27 and TRBJ2-7; 9 bases match TRBD1. Trimming took 6 bases from V and 4 from J; bases not matched to a gene: 7. This CDR3 spans 14 amino acids. Germline values: CDR1 MNHEY, CDR2 SMNVEV (reference sequence). CDR3 nucleotides: TGTGCCAGCAGGGGTGGGGACAGGGCTTACGAGCAGTACTTC. It specifies CASRGGDRAYEQYF.

The chain couples TRBV9 to TRBJ2-5; maybe TRBD1 (6 bases). The germline V gene has CDR1 SGDLS and CDR2 YYNGEE. V lost 0 bases, J lost 4 bases, and 10 bases lay in between. The CDR3 extends over 14 amino acids. The CDR3 sequence is CASSVGQGRETQYF. As DNA, the CDR3 is TGTGCCAGCAGCGTAGGTCAGGGGCGAGAGACCCAGTACTTC.

The chain carries TRBV5-1 and TRBJ1-2, with a tentative D call TRBD1 (6 bases). With 4 bases removed from V and 3 bases from J, the gap between germline ends came to 16 bases. Germline loops: CDR1 SGHRS, CDR2 YFSETQ. This CDR3 is 15 amino acids long. This chain's CDR3 is CASSTGRTVDYGYTF. The CDR3, as DNA: TGCGCCAGCAGCACGGGTAGGACAGTTGACTATGGCTACACCTTC.

This clone has just one count. The rearrangement uses TRBV14 and TRBJ1-1, with TRBD1 matching 7 bases. In germline, CDR1 is SGHDN, CDR2 FVKESK. V was clipped by 2 bases and J by 11 bases; unmatched bases: 8. This CDR3 comprises 13 residues. The CDR3 sequence: CASSQFRQGAAFF. The DNA of the CDR3 is TGTGCCAGCAGCCAATTCAGACAGGGAGCTGCTTTCTTT.

The chain recombines TRBV2 with TRBJ2-4; 11 bases are shared with TRBD1. Germline V gives CDR1 SNHLY, CDR2 FYNNEI. The V gene end was trimmed by 7 bases and the J gene end by 3 bases; junction bases not matched to a gene: 5. The CDR3 sequence is 15 residues long. CDR3 region: CASTGQGAGKNIQYF. CDR3 nucleotides: TGTGCCAGCACCGGACAGGGGGCTGGCAAAAACATTCAGTACTTC.

The rearrangement links TRBV5-1 to TRBJ2-5; maybe TRBD2 (6 bases). The ends were cut back, 2 bases at V and 4 bases at J, with 9 bases in the middle. CDR1 is SGHRS, CDR2 YFSETQ, per germline. This CDR3 comprises 13 residues. The CDR3 loop reads CASSFGGGETQYF. CDR3 nucleotide sequence: TGCGCCAGCAGCTTTGGGGGAGGAGAGACCCAGTACTTC.

V and J are TRBV19 and TRBJ1-2, with a possible D match to TRBD1 (6 bases). Germline V gene data show CDR1 as LNHDA and CDR2 as SQIVND (reference sequence). Trimming took off 7 bases at V and 4 bases at J, with 13 bases between the two ends. CDR3 length: 13 amino acids. The CDR3 here is CASNGGSLYGYTF. The DNA for the CDR3 is TGTGCCAGTAATGGGGGCTCCCTCTATGGCTACACCTTC.

The gene calls are TRBV18 and TRBJ1-1, with D perhaps TRBD1 (5 bases). CDR1 is KGHSH and CDR2 is LQKENI in the germline V gene. The germline V and J ends were trimmed by 3 bases and 8 bases, with 10 bases remaining between them. This CDR3 comprises 12 residues. DNA for the CDR3: TGTGCCAGCTCACCCGGGACCGTCGAAGCTTTCTTT. Amino acid sequence: CASSPGTVEAFF.

The rearrangement joins TRBV27 to TRBJ1-6; a possible D gene is TRBD1 (5 bases). The V gene's germline CDR1 is MNHEY and CDR2 SMNVEV (reference sequence). CDR3 size: 14 residues. Trimming took 4 bases from V and 12 from J, leaving 16 bases between them. DNA of the CDR3: TGTGCCAGCAGTTCATACCCCCGCGACAGACCCCTCCACTTT. Its protein is CASSSYPRDRPLHF.